This T cell receptor beta chain was identified in a study of tumor and adjacent non-tumor tissue in lung cancer. Study details: Aged about 31 to 80 years, patients included under 13 men and roughly 5 women with stage I to III disease. Overall study findings and caveats: TCR diversity was significantly greater in tumor than normal lung tissue.

No cell sorting was done before RNA was extracted from the tissue. More than 3 cm separated this lung sample from the edge of the tumor. Details on this clonotype: Antigen: not known. At one boundary the junction diverges from the germline segment, which might be a read error.

A modified ARM-PCR protocol with three rounds of nested PCR amplified TCRbeta. Via MiXCR, TCRdb re-called the multiplex PCR reads, giving one row per CDR3 protein. The sample contains about 43,000 distinct CDR3 sequences, about three fifths of which appear only once. The sequence was collected from a man in his fifties or sixties with non-small cell lung cancer. The specimen was distant non-tumor lung tissue.

The CDR3 DNA reads TGTGCCAGTAGTGTCCCCGAGGGAGCTTTCTTT. Its protein is CASSVPEGAFF. The J gene is TRBJ1-1, the V gene TRBV25-1; unclear D gene. This CDR3 spans 11 amino acids. Germline lookup yields CDR1 MGHDK and CDR2 SYGVNS.